A selection of T cell receptor beta chains follows, all from one sample in a study. MiXCR, run by TCRdb on the RT-PCR reads, gives a single entry per CDR3 protein. This table holds about 680,000 distinct CDR3 sequences, over 12% found once. The specimen sequenced was memory CD4+ T cells from blood. The origin of the receptors is a female donor in good health, serving as a healthy control. Both conserved end residues are part of each CDR3. The order of the fields is J gene, V gene, D gene, clone size, CDR3 DNA, CDR3 protein. The D gene is left open where the match is weak. Not every row has a clone size; where given, it reads once, few, many or a size class.

TRBJ1-1	TRBV12-3/TRBV12-4	-	many	TGTGCCAGCAGTTTTGGCCAGGAGAGGACTGAAGCTTTCTTT	CASSFGQERTEAFF
TRBJ2-5	TRBV27	-	-	TGTGCCACGGGTATCTGGGGGCAAGAGACCCAGTACTTC	CATGIWGQETQYF
TRBJ1-2	TRBV6-5	-	few	TGTGCCAGCAGTCGACAGGTGGAGTTCCTATATGGCTACACCTTC	CASSRQVEFLYGYTF
TRBJ1-2	TRBV7-2	TRBD1	-	TGTGCCAGCAGGCCGGGACAGGCAAACTATGGCTACACCTTC	CASRPGQANYGYTF
TRBJ1-1	TRBV2	-	few	TGTGCCAGCAGGAGGGGGGACGGAGAGAACACTGAAGCTTTCTTT	CASRRGDGENTEAFF
TRBJ2-5	TRBV7-3	TRBD2	few	TGTGCCAGCAGCTGGACCGGGGGGAGGGAGACCCAGTACTTC	CASSWTGGRETQYF
TRBJ2-7	TRBV7-8	-	few	TGTGCCAGCAGCCAGGGAAGGGTCCACGAGCAGTACTTC	CASSQGRVHEQYF
TRBJ2-7	TRBV20-1	TRBD2	few	TGCAGTGCGCTGGGGGAGGGACCCTACGAGCAGTACTTC	CSALGEGPYEQYF
TRBJ2-1	TRBV28	TRBD1	once	TGTGCCAGCAGTTTAATAGGACAGGGGCCCCATGAGCAGTTCTTC	CASSLIGQGPHEQFF
TRBJ1-2	TRBV20-1	-	many	TGCAGTGCTGTAGGGTTGGCGGGCTATGGCTACACCTTC	CSAVGLAGYGYTF
TRBJ2-1	TRBV6-1	-	many	TGTGCCAGCAGTGAAGGACTTCTAAATGAGCAGTTCTTC	CASSEGLLNEQFF
TRBJ2-1	TRBV12-5	-	-	TGTGCTAGTGGTTTGGCCGCTTTCACCGGGAGCCACAATGAGCAGTTCTTC	CASGLAAFTGSHNEQFF
TRBJ2-7	TRBV7-3	-	-	TGTGCCAGCAGCTCAAACGCCCATACCGAGCAGTACTTC	CASSSNAHTEQYF
TRBJ1-2	TRBV27	TRBD1	-	TGTGCCAGCAGTTCACAGGGGTTCAACGGCTACACCTTC	CASSSQGFNGYTF
TRBJ1-1	TRBV5-4	-	-	TGTGCCAGCAGCTTGGGAAAGGGTGGAGTGGGCACTGAAGCTTTCTTT	CASSLGKGGVGTEAFF
TRBJ2-3	TRBV19	TRBD1	few	TGTGCCAGTAGCGACAACAGGGGTAGCACAGATACGCAGTATTTT	CASSDNRGSTDTQYF
TRBJ2-3	TRBV7-2	TRBD2	few	TGTGCCAGCAGCCCTAGAGAGCGGGGGGGCACAGATACGCAGTATTTT	CASSPRERGGTDTQYF
TRBJ2-3	TRBV4-2	TRBD2	-	TGTGCCAGCAGCCAAGGAGGGACTATCGGTACAGATACGCAGTATTTT	CASSQGGTIGTDTQYF
TRBJ2-2	TRBV3-1	-	-	TGTGCCAGCAGCCCCCTTGGCGGGGAGCTGTTTTTT	CASSPLGGELFF
TRBJ2-5	TRBV20-1	TRBD1	-	TGCAGTGCTGAACCGGGGACAGCTACCCAAGAGACCCAGTACTTC	CSAEPGTATQETQYF
TRBJ2-2	TRBV5-1	-	-	TGCGCCAGCAGCTTTTTACAGACAAACACCGGGAAGCTGTTTTTT	CASSFLQTNTGKLFF
TRBJ1-4	TRBV12-3/TRBV12-4	TRBD1	few	TGTGCCAGCAACCTACAGGGGGCAGGAGAAAAACTGTTTTTT	CASNLQGAGEKLFF
TRBJ2-1	TRBV7-2	-	few	TGTGCCAGCAGCTTGCTGCAGGGGTTCGACATGGATGAGCAGTTCTTC	CASSLLQGFDMDEQFF
TRBJ1-1	TRBV20-1	-	few	TGCAGTGCTAACTCTATCACTGAAGCTTTCTTT	CSANSITEAFF
TRBJ2-2	TRBV12-3/TRBV12-4	-	many	TGTGCCAGCACGCGGACGGCGAACACCGGGGAGCTGTTTTTT	CASTRTANTGELFF
TRBJ2-5	TRBV30	TRBD2	few	TGTGCCTGGACCGGGACTACTAAGACCCAGTACTTC	CAWTGTTKTQYF
TRBJ2-2	TRBV24-1	-	-	TGTGCCACCAGTGATCCAGGGTCCCCGAACACCGGGGAGCTGTTTTTT	CATSDPGSPNTGELFF
TRBJ1-2	TRBV28	TRBD1	few	TGTGCCAGCAGTAGCGACAGGGGAAGCTACACCTTC	CASSSDRGSYTF
TRBJ2-3	TRBV25-1	TRBD2	-	TGTGCCAGCAGTGACCCAGCGGGGGGCACAGATACGCAGTATTTT	CASSDPAGGTDTQYF
TRBJ1-2	TRBV12-3/TRBV12-4	-	-	TGTGCCAGCAGCTATTCCGCTCAGGGTAGGAGTGGCTACACCTTC	CASSYSAQGRSGYTF
TRBJ2-4	TRBV27	-	few	TGTGCCAGCAGTTCAGATGGGGCAGGGGAGGCCAAAAACATTCAGTACTTC	CASSSDGAGEAKNIQYF
TRBJ2-7	TRBV20-1	-	-	TGCAGTGCTACCGGGTTGGATTATTACGAGCAGTACTTC	CSATGLDYYEQYF
TRBJ1-4	TRBV9	-	-	TGTGCCAGCAGCCCCCAACCGGCTAATGAAAAACTGTTTTTT	CASSPQPANEKLFF
TRBJ1-1	TRBV7-2	TRBD1	few	TGTGCCAGCAGCGACAGGGTTTACACTGAAGCTTTCTTT	CASSDRVYTEAFF
TRBJ1-1	TRBV5-1	-	few	TGCGCCAGCAGCTTTACTAAAGGGGACACTGAAGCTTTCTTT	CASSFTKGDTEAFF
TRBJ1-1	TRBV12-3/TRBV12-4	TRBD1	few	TGTGCCAGCAGGGGGGGTACCAGGGGGGTGAACACTGAAGCTTTCTTT	CASRGGTRGVNTEAFF
TRBJ1-3	TRBV20-1	-	many	TGCAGTGCTGGAGGAGATGGGCCTTCCAGCTCTGGAAACACCATATATTTT	CSAGGDGPSSSGNTIYF
TRBJ1-1	TRBV7-6	-	-	TGTGCCAGCAGTCTGATGGCGGGGAGGCTCGACACTGAAGCTTTCTTT	CASSLMAGRLDTEAFF
TRBJ1-4	TRBV6-5	-	-	TGTGCCAGCAGTCCGGGGATATTTGATGAAAAACTGTTTTTT	CASSPGIFDEKLFF
TRBJ2-1	TRBV6-5	-	many	TGTGCCAGCAGTTACCGGGGCGCCCACAATGAGCAGTTCTTC	CASSYRGAHNEQFF
TRBJ1-1	TRBV7-9	-	-	TGTGCCAGCAGCTTACTCTCCAGCCACACTGAAGCTTTCTTT	CASSLLSSHTEAFF
TRBJ2-7	TRBV4-3	TRBD1	few	TGCGCCAGCAGCCAAGATAGGGGGCGCGTAGTAGGAAGCTCCTACGAGCAGTACTTC	CASSQDRGRVVGSSYEQYF
TRBJ2-1	TRBV4-2	-	many	TGTGCCAGCAGCCAAGAGCAGGGTATGACTGAGCAGTTCTTC	CASSQEQGMTEQFF
TRBJ2-1	TRBV20-1	-	-	TGCAGTGCCCTAGAGAGGGGGGGGCCGAGAGTGGATGAGCAGTTCTTC	CSALERGGPRVDEQFF
TRBJ2-6	TRBV5-1	-	many	TGCGCCAGCAGCGTGGAAGGGCCTGGGGCCAACGTCCTGACTTTC	CASSVEGPGANVLTF
TRBJ2-1	TRBV6-1	-	few	TGTGCCAGTGATGGGCGGGACAGCTCCTACAATGAGCAGTTCTTC	CASDGRDSSYNEQFF
TRBJ1-5	TRBV5-1	TRBD1	-	TGCGCCAGCAGCTTGACAGGACAGGGAGAGCAGCCCCAGCATTTT	CASSLTGQGEQPQHF
TRBJ2-7	TRBV2	-	-	TGTGCCAGCAATTACAGGGTAGGGAACGAGCAGTACTTC	CASNYRVGNEQYF
TRBJ2-7	TRBV7-9	-	many	TGTGCCAGCAGCTTATTGACAACCTACGAGCAGTACTTC	CASSLLTTYEQYF
TRBJ2-1	TRBV6-5	TRBD2	-	TGTGCCAGCAGTTACTCTAGCGGGAGGGCCATGAGGTATGAGCAGTTCTTC	CASSYSSGRAMRYEQFF
TRBJ1-2	TRBV7-2	-	-	TGTGCCAGCAGCTTAGATAACAGCATTGGCTACACCTTC	CASSLDNSIGYTF
TRBJ2-5	TRBV7-2	TRBD1	-	TGTGCCAGCAGCTCAGAGGGGACAGGGATTTGGGAGACCCAGTACTTC	CASSSEGTGIWETQYF
TRBJ2-3	TRBV7-9	-	-	TGTGCCAGCAGCTTGGGTTCCAGGTCGGATACGCAGTATTTT	CASSLGSRSDTQYF
TRBJ1-1	TRBV3-1	TRBD1	-	TGTGCCAGCAGCCCCGGGACAGGGGGGTCTGCTGAAGCTTTCTTT	CASSPGTGGSAEAFF
TRBJ2-1	TRBV29-1	TRBD1	-	TGCAGCGCCCAGGGGGACTACAATGAGCAGTTCTTC	CSAQGDYNEQFF
TRBJ2-7	TRBV25-1	-	few	TGTGCCAGCAGGGTAGGAACTGGCGAGCAGTACTTC	CASRVGTGEQYF
TRBJ2-2	TRBV20-1	-	-	TGCAGTGCTAGACCCCAGAACACCGGGGAGCTGTTTTTT	CSARPQNTGELFF
TRBJ2-1	TRBV5-1	TRBD2	-	TGCGCCAGCAGCTTGGATTTTGCGGGGGGACCCTACAATGAGCAGTTCTTC	CASSLDFAGGPYNEQFF